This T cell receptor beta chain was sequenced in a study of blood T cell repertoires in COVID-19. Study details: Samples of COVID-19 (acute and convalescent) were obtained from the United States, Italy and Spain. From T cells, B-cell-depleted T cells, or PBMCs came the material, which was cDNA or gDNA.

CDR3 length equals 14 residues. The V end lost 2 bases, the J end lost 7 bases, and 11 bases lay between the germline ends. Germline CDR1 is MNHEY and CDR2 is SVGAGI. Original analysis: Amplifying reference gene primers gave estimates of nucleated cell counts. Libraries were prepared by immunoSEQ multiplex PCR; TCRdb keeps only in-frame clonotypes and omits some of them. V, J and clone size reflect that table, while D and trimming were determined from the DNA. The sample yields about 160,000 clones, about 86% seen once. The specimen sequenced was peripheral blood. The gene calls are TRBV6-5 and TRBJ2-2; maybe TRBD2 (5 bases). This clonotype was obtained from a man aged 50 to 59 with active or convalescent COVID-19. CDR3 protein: CASSYGDGSGELFF. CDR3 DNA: TGTGCCAGCAGTTACGGGGATGGGAGCGGGGAGCTGTTTTTT.